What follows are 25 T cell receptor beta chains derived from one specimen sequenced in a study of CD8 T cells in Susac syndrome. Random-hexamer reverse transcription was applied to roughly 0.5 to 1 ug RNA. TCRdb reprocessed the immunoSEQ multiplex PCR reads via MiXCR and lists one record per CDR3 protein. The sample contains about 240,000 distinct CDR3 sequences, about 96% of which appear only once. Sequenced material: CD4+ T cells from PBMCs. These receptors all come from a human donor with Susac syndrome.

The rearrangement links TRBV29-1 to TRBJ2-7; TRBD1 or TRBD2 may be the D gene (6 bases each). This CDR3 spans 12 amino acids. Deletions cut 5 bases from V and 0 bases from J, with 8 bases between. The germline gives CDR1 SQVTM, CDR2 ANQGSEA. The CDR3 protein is CSVRGRSYEQYF. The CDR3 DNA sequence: TGCAGCGTTCGGGGGCGCTCCTACGAGCAGTACTTC.

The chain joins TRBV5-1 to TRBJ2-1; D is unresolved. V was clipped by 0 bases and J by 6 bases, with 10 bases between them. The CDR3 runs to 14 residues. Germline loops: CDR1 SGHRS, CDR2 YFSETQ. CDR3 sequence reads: CASSLANRGNEQFF. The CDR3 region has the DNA TGCGCCAGCAGCTTGGCAAACCGTGGCAATGAGCAGTTCTTC.

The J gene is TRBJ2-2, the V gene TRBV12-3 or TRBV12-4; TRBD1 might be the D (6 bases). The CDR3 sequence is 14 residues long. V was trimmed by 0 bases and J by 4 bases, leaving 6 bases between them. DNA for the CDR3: TGTGCCAGCAGTTTAGCCAGGGGCACCGGGGAGCTGTTTTTT. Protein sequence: CASSLARGTGELFF.

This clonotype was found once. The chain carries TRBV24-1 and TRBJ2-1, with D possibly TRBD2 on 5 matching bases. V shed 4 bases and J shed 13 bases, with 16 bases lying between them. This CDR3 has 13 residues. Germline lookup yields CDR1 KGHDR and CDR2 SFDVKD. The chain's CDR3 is CATSDPSGPGQFF. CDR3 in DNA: TGTGCCACCAGTGACCCCAGCGGCCCCGGTCAGTTCTTC.

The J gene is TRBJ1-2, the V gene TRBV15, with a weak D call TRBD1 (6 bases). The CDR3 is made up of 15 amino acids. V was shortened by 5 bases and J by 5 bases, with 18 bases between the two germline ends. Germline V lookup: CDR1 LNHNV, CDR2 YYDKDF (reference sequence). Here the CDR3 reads CATSLNRALGYGYTF. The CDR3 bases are TGTGCCACCAGCTTAAACAGGGCCTTAGGTTATGGCTACACCTTC.

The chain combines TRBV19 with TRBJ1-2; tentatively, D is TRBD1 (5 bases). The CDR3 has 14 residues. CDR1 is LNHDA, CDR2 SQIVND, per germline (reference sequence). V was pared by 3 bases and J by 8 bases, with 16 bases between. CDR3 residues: CASSISSGRWGYTF. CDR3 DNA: TGTGCCAGTAGTATTTCTTCAGGGCGATGGGGCTACACCTTC.

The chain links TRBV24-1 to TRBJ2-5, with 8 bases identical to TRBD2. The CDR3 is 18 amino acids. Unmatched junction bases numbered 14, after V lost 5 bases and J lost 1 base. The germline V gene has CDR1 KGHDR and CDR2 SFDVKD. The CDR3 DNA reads TGTGCCACCAGTGTCCTATCGACGGGGGGGATCAGCCAAGAGACCCAGTACTTC. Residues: CATSVLSTGGISQETQYF.

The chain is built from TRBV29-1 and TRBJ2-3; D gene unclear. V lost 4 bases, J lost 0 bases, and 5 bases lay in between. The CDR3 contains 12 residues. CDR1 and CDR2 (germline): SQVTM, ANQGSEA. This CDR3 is CSVVYSTDTQYF. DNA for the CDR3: TGCAGCGTTGTGTACAGCACAGATACGCAGTATTTT.

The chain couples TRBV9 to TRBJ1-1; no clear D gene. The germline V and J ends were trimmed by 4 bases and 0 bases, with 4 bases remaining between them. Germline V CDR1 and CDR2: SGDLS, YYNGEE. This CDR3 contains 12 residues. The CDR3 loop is CASSTLNTEAFF. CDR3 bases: TGTGCCAGCAGCACCTTGAACACTGAAGCTTTCTTT.

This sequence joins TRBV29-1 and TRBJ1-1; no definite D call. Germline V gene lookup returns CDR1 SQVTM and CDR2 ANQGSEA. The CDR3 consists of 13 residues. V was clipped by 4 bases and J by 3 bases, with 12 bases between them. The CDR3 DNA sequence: TGCAGCGTTGCGGGCAGCCTGCACACTGAAGCTTTCTTT. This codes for CSVAGSLHTEAFF.

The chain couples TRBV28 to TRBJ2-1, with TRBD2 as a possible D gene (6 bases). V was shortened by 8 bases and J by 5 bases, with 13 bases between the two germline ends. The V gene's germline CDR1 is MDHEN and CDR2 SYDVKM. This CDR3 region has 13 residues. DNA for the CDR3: TGTGCCAGCCGGGACTCCACCAACAATGAGCAGTTCTTC. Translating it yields CASRDSTNNEQFF.

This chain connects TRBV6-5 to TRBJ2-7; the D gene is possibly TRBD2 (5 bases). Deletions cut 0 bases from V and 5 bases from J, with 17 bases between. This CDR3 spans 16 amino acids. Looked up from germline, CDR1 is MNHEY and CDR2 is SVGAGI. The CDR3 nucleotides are TGTGCCAGCAGTTACTCGGAGGTAGCAGCTGGGAACGAGCAGTACTTC. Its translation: CASSYSEVAAGNEQYF.

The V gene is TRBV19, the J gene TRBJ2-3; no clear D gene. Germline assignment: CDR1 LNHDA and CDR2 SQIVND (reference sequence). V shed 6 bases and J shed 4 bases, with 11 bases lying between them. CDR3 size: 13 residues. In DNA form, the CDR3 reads TGTGCCAGTAGAACCCCGGAAGCAGATACGCAGTATTTT. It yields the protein CASRTPEADTQYF.

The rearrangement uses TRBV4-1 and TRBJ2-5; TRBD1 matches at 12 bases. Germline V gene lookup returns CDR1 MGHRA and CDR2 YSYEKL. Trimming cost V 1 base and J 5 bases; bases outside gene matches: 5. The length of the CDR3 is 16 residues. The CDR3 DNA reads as TGCGCCAGCAGCCAAGGGTTAGGGACAGGGGGCGAGACCCAGTACTTC. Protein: CASSQGLGTGGETQYF.

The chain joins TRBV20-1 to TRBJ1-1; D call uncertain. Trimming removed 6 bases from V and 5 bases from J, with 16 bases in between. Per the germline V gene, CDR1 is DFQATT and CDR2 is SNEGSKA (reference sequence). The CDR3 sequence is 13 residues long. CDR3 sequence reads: CSAPLLRATEAFF. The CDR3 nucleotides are TGCAGTGCCCCTTTACTACGGGCTACTGAAGCTTTCTTT.

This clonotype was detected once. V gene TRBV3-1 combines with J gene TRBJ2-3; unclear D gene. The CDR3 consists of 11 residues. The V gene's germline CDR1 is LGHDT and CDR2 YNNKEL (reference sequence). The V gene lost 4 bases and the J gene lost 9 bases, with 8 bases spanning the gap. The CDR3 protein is CASSRRTTQYF. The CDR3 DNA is TGTGCCAGCAGCCGACGGACCACGCAGTATTTT.

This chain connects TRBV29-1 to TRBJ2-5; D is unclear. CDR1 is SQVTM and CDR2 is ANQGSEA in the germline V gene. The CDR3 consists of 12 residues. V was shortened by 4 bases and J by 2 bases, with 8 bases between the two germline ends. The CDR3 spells CSVGTAQETQYF. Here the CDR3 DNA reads TGCAGCGTTGGAACAGCTCAAGAGACCCAGTACTTC.

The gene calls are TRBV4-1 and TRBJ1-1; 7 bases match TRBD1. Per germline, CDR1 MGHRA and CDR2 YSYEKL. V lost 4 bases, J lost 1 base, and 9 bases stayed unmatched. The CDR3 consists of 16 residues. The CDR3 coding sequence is TGCGCCAGCAGCCGCGTTGCCGGGACAGAGAACACTGAAGCTTTCTTT. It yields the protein CASSRVAGTENTEAFF.

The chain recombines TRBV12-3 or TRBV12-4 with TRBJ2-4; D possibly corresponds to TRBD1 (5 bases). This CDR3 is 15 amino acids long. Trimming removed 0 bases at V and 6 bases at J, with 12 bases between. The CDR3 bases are TGTGCCAGCAGTTTAGCGGGGCCAGCTGGAAACATTCAGTACTTC. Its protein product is CASSLAGPAGNIQYF.

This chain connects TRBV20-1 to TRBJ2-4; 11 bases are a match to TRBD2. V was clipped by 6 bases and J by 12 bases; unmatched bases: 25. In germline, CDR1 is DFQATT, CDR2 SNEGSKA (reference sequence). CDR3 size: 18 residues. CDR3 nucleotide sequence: TGCAGTGCCCCATTCACCGGGACTAGCGGAGGCCTGATCATTGATCAGTACTTC. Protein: CSAPFTGTSGGLIIDQYF.

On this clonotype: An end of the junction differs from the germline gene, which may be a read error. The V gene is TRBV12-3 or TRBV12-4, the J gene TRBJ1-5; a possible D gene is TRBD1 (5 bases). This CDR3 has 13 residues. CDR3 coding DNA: TGTGCCAGCACCGGGGGAAGCAGTCAGCCCCAGCATTTT. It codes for CASTGGSSQPQHF.

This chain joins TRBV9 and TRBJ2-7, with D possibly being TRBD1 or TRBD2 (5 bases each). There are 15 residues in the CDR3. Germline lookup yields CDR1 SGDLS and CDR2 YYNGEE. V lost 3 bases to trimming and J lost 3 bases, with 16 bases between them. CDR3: CASSDRDLAGYEQYF. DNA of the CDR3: TGTGCCAGCAGCGACCGGGACCTCGCAGGCTACGAGCAGTACTTC.

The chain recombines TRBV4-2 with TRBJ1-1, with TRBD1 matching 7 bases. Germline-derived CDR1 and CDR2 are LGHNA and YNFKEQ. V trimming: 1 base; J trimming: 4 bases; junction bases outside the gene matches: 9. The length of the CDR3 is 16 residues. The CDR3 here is CASSQVLTRGGTEAFF. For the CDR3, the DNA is TGTGCCAGCAGCCAAGTCCTAACCAGGGGGGGCACTGAAGCTTTCTTT.

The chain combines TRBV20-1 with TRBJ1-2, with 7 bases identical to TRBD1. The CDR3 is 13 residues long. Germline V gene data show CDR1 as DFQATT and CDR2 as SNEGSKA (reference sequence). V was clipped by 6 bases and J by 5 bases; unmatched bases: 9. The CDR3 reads CSAGQASLYGYTF. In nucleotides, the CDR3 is TGCAGTGCAGGACAGGCCTCGCTTTATGGCTACACCTTC.

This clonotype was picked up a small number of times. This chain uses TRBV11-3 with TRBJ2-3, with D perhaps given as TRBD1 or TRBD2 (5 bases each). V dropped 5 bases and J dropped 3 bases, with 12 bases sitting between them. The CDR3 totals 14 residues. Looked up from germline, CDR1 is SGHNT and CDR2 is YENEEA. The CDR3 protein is CASSPTRGTDTQYF. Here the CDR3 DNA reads TGTGCCAGCAGCCCCACGAGGGGAACAGATACGCAGTATTTT.